Here is one T cell receptor beta chain with its context. The V gene's germline CDR1 is SGHAT and CDR2 FQNNGV. Trimming stripped 2 bases from V and 3 bases from J, with 14 bases between. The CDR3 runs to 15 residues. Produced via immunoSEQ multiplex PCR; TCRdb's table is partial and in-frame only. The data hold approximately 160,000 clones, with less than 95% observed a single time. This sample is part of a study of cytomegalovirus exposure and HLA in healthy donors. V gene TRBV11-2 combines with J gene TRBJ2-7; tentative D call: TRBD1 (5 bases). Input material: PBMCs. The receptor comes from a woman aged 18 to 35 in good health and CMV-seropositive. In DNA form, the CDR3 reads TGTGCCAGCAGCTTATTCCCAGGGATGATCTACGAGCAGTACTTC. Encoded protein: CASSLFPGMIYEQYF.